This T cell receptor (beta chain) was captured in a study of blood T cell repertoires in COVID-19. The overall study: Sites in the United States, Italy and Spain provided acute and convalescent COVID-19 samples. The analysed material was cDNA or gDNA that came from T cells, B-cell-depleted T cells, or PBMCs.

The germline V and J ends were trimmed by 0 bases and 4 bases, with 13 bases remaining between them. From germline, CDR1 is ENHRY and CDR2 SYGVKD. This CDR3 contains 16 residues. Per the original methods: Estimates of nucleated cell counts were drawn from the amplification of reference gene primers. Only in-frame clones appear in the TCRdb table, and some are missing; sequencing was by immunoSEQ multiplex PCR. The V and J calls and clone size are taken from that table; D and trimming were inferred from the DNA. The sample has 75,000 to 90,000 clones; 75% to 95% are singletons. The sample taken for sequencing was peripheral blood. The genes are TRBV10-3 and TRBJ2-1; TRBD2 is a possible D gene (7 bases). This receptor was identified in a woman aged 50 to 65 in a cohort sampled during active COVID-19. CDR3 in DNA: TGTGCCATCAGTGAGTCTGGGGGGGGCGGATACAATGAGCAGTTCTTC. This sequence encodes CAISESGGGGYNEQFF.